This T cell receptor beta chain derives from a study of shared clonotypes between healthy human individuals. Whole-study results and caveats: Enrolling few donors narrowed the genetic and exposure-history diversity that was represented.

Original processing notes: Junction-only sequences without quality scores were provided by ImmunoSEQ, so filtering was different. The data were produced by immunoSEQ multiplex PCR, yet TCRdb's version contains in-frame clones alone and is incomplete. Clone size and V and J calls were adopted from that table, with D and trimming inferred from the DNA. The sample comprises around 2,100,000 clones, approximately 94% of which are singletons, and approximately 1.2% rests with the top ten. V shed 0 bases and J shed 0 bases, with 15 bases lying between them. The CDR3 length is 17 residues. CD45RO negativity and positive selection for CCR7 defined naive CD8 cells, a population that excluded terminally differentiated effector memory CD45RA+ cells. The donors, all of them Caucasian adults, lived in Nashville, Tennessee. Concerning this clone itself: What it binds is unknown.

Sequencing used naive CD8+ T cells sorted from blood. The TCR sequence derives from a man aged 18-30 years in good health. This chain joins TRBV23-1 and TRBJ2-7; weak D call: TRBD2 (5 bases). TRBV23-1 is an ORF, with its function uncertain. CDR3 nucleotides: TGCGCCAGCAGTCAATCGTGCCTAGCCAATTACTCCTACGAGCAGTACTTC. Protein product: CASSQSCLANYSYEQYF.